Following are 15 T cell receptor beta chains from one sample sequenced in a study of blood T cell repertoires in COVID-19. Measured with immunoSEQ multiplex PCR; TCRdb has only the in-frame clones, and not every one. The table lists around 190,000 clones, about 80% of them singletons, with around 6.9% in the top ten. The sample consisted of peripheral blood. The receptor set was obtained from a man in his 60s with acute or convalescent COVID-19.

The V call is TRBV12-3 or TRBV12-4, the J call TRBJ1-2; D is perhaps TRBD1 (5 bases). This CDR3 spans 13 amino acids. Trimming shortened V by 2 bases and J by 6 bases, and 10 bases separated the two germline ends. CDR3 in amino acids: CASSLNRFNGYTF. The CDR3 DNA is TGTGCCAGCAGTTTAAACAGGTTCAATGGCTACACCTTC.

The chain uses TRBV5-1 and TRBJ2-3; D gene unclear. In germline, CDR1 is SGHRS, CDR2 YFSETQ. Trimming cost V 0 bases and J 0 bases, with 8 bases left between them. The CDR3 is 15 amino acids. CDR3 nucleotides: TGCGCCAGCAGCTTGGATACAGCTAGCACAGATACGCAGTATTTT. It codes for CASSLDTASTDTQYF. Filled out from reference TRBV5-1 and TRBJ2-3, the complete variable domain reads KAGVTQTPRYLIKTRGQQVTLSCSPISGHRSVSWYQQTPGQGLQFLFEYFSETQRNKGNFPGRFSGRQFSNSRSEMNVSTLELGDSALYLCASSLDTASTDTQYFGPGTRLTVL.

This sequence joins TRBV24-1 and TRBJ2-2; possible D gene TRBD2, 5 bases. V was trimmed by 11 bases and J by 4 bases, leaving 10 bases between them. CDR3 length equals 12 residues. Germline V gene data show CDR1 as KGHDR and CDR2 as SFDVKD. In DNA form, the CDR3 reads TGTGCCATCGCCGGGGTCACCGGGGAGCTGTTTTTT. Its protein is CAIAGVTGELFF.

This clone was found once. V and J are TRBV19 and TRBJ1-3, with TRBD1 as a possible D gene (6 bases). Germline CDR1 LNHDA, CDR2 SQIVND (reference sequence). V was clipped by 7 bases and J by 5 bases, with 15 bases between them. CDR3 length equals 14 residues. CDR3 DNA: TGTGCCAGTATGGTTGCCGGGGGGCGAAACACCATATATTTT. Its protein is CASMVAGGRNTIYF.

The chain couples TRBV10-2 to TRBJ2-7; D gene ambiguous. The length of the CDR3 is 11 residues. Germline CDR1 is WSHSY and CDR2 is SAAADI. Trimming removed 6 bases from V and 10 bases from J, with 13 bases in between. For the CDR3, the DNA is TGCGCCAGCAGGGCACCCCAGACTCAGTACTTC. Protein product: CASRAPQTQYF.

V gene TRBV25-1 combines with J gene TRBJ2-7, with D possibly matching TRBD1 (6 bases). This CDR3 is built from 13 residues. V was clipped by 6 bases and J by 5 bases, with 14 bases between them. CDR1 is MGHDK and CDR2 is SYGVNS in the germline V gene. CDR3 loop: CASSHRDDDEQYF. The CDR3 DNA reads TGTGCCAGCAGCCACAGGGATGACGACGAGCAGTACTTC.

This chain joins TRBV30 and TRBJ2-3; 13 bases agree with TRBD2. V lost 2 bases and J lost 4; bases outside the gene matches: 6. Germline CDR1 GTSNPN, CDR2 SVGIG (reference sequence). The CDR3 is 16 amino acids. Written as DNA, the CDR3 is TGTGCCTGGAGTCGCGTTACTAGCGGGAGGGCAGATACGCAGTATTTT. Translation gives CAWSRVTSGRADTQYF.

This chain uses TRBV3-1 (or the pseudogene TRBV3-2) with TRBJ2-7; 7 nucleotides line up with TRBD2. CDR3 length: 16 residues. CDR1 and CDR2 (germline): LGHDT, YNNKEL (reference sequence). J lost 3 bases, V lost 4 bases, and 12 bases had no gene match. DNA of the CDR3: TGTGCCAGCAGCCCAAGGGAGGGCAGGAGCCGCTACGAGCAGTACTTC. The encoded protein is CASSPREGRSRYEQYF.

The chain uses TRBV10-3 and TRBJ1-1, with 11 positions matching TRBD1. Per the germline V gene, CDR1 is ENHRY and CDR2 is SYGVKD. Trimming removed 0 bases from V and 4 bases from J; junction bases left unmatched: 4. The CDR3 totals 16 residues. The CDR3 here is CAISESRDRGGTEAFF. CDR3 in DNA: TGTGCCATCAGTGAGTCCCGGGACAGGGGGGGCACTGAAGCTTTCTTT.

This clone was found once. The chain recombines TRBV10-3 with TRBJ2-2, with 10 bases that match TRBD1. The trim removed 4 bases at V and 6 bases at J, leaving 5 bases unmatched. Per the germline V gene, CDR1 is ENHRY and CDR2 is SYGVKD. This CDR3 spans 15 amino acids. The chain's CDR3 is CAISGQGAIAGELFF. The CDR3, as DNA: TGTGCCATCAGTGGACAGGGGGCGATTGCCGGGGAGCTGTTTTTT.

The rearrangement links TRBV24-1 to TRBJ2-1; TRBD2 matches at 7 bases. The length of the CDR3 is 17 residues. V lost 4 bases and J lost 5; bases outside the gene matches: 13. Germline assignment: CDR1 KGHDR and CDR2 SFDVKD. In DNA, the CDR3 is TGTGCCACCAGTGAAGGCTGGGTAGCGGGCCACGACAATGAGCAGTTCTTC. This gives the protein CATSEGWVAGHDNEQFF.

J is TRBJ2-5 and V is TRBV9, with D possibly being TRBD2 (5 bases). The CDR3 runs 15 residues. CDR1 and CDR2 (germline): SGDLS, YYNGEE. The ends were cut back, 3 bases at V and 2 bases at J, with 14 bases in the middle. The CDR3 sequence is CASSERAVSQETQYF. The CDR3 DNA sequence: TGTGCCAGCAGCGAGAGAGCGGTCTCTCAAGAGACCCAGTACTTC.

This clone has only one observation. The rearrangement links TRBV10-2 to TRBJ1-5; 8 bases are shared with TRBD1. Germline trimming cut 4 bases from V and 5 bases from J; bases unmatched to any gene: 13. CDR1 WSHSY and CDR2 SAAADI come from the germline V gene. This CDR3 is 17 amino acids long. CDR3 in DNA: TGCGCCAGCAGTGTTGCAGGGGGCTACCGGGTAGATCAGCCCCAGCATTTT. Its translation: CASSVAGGYRVDQPQHF.

The gene calls are TRBV20-1 and TRBJ2-3, with 7 bases that match TRBD2. Germline V CDR1 and CDR2: DFQATT, SNEGSKA (reference sequence). The CDR3 contains 11 residues. The CDR3 is CSLAGTDTQYF. CDR3 DNA: TGCAGCCTAGCGGGCACAGATACGCAGTATTTT.

The chain links TRBV19 to TRBJ1-1; D might be TRBD1 (6 bases). V was clipped by 1 base and J by 5 bases, with 11 bases between them. The CDR3 is 14 residues long. Germline CDR1 reads LNHDA; CDR2 reads SQIVND (reference sequence). The CDR3 region has the DNA TGTGCCAGTAGTATAGCTGGGAGGGGGACTGAAGCTTTCTTT. It specifies CASSIAGRGTEAFF.